This TCR beta chain was identified during a study of identical twins. Remarks on this clonotype: What it binds is unknown.

Study-wide points: Weaker excess twin sharing was seen among beta out-of-frame sequences.

TCRdb redid the calling of the 5' RACE reads with MiXCR, one entry per CDR3 protein. The sample has about 660,000 distinct CDR3 sequences, 8.6% seen once; the top ten hold about 0.98%. The CDR3 runs to 14 residues. Trimming took 0 bases from V and 6 from J; bases not matched to a gene: 2. The germline V gene encodes CDR1 LGHNA and CDR2 YSLEER. The same sample was also used in a study of yellow fever vaccine responses in identical twins. From that report: Convergence reportedly seemed to mark part of the twins' vaccine T cell response, with personalization marking the rest.

The sequence was obtained from a woman younger than 30 in good health. The rearrangement uses TRBV4-3 and TRBJ2-4, with TRBD2 identical over 7 bases. Specimen: PBMCs. In DNA form, the CDR3 reads TGCGCCAGCAGCCAAGATCGGGGGGTAAACATTCAGTACTTC. Amino acids: CASSQDRGVNIQYF.